One and the same sample provided the 32 T cell receptor beta chains below, sequenced in a study of cytomegalovirus exposure and HLA in healthy donors (TCRdb year 2017). The library was obtained by the immunoSEQ multiplex PCR assay. A mixture of 60 forward primers for TCR Vbeta segments and 13 reverse primers for TCR Jbeta segments was used in the multiplex PCR. The source is immuneACCESS, and TCRdb retained only in-frame sequences with V and J called. Part of the clones is not carried over; for the studies checked, unresolved V genes explain less than half of this, and the remainder is unexplained. The sample table contains about 160,000 clones; only one count was recorded for 71% of them. Roughly 3% of the sample is taken by the ten largest. The sample consisted of PBMCs. The source is a woman in her 30s in good health and CMV-seronegative.

This clone was picked up a small number of times. V and J are TRBV28 and TRBJ2-7; TRBD2 agrees at 14 bases. V trimming: 4 bases; J trimming: 3 bases; junction bases outside the gene matches: 5. In germline, CDR1 is MDHEN, CDR2 SYDVKM. CDR3 size: 16 residues. The chain's CDR3 is CASSSRLAGGYYEQYF. Written as DNA, the CDR3 is TGTGCCAGCAGTTCGCGACTAGCGGGAGGGTACTACGAGCAGTACTTC.

Only one count was recorded for this clone. This chain uses TRBV7-9 with TRBJ2-1; 13 bases match TRBD2. The length of the CDR3 is 17 residues. Unmatched junction bases numbered 3, after V lost 0 bases and J lost 4 bases. From germline, CDR1 is SEHNR and CDR2 FQNEAQ (reference sequence). The CDR3 nucleotides read TGTGCCAGCAGCTTAGCGACTAGCGGGGGGCCATACAATGAGCAGTTCTTC. Translated, it gives CASSLATSGGPYNEQFF.

The V and J genes are TRBV9 and TRBJ1-3; 9 nucleotides agree with TRBD1. The CDR3 contains 19 residues. J was trimmed by 4 bases and V by 3 bases; bases with no gene match: 17. Per germline, CDR1 SGDLS and CDR2 YYNGEE. CDR3 region: CASSGTGTGSPRRGNTIYF. The CDR3 coding sequence is TGTGCCAGCAGCGGGACCGGGACAGGGTCACCCCGGAGAGGAAACACCATATATTTT. Full variable domain (missing parts from reference TRBV9 and TRBJ1-3): DSGVTQTPKHLITATGQRVTLRCSPRSGDLSVYWYQQSLDQGLQFLIQYYNGEERAKGNILERFSAQQFPDLHSELNLSSLELGDSALYFCASSGTGTGSPRRGNTIYFGEGSWLTVV.

The table lists this clone with a count of one. In nucleotides, the CDR3 is TGTGCCAGTAGTATTGGAGCAGGGCTGTTCTATGGCTACACCTTC. This gives the protein CASSIGAGLFYGYTF. The chain couples TRBV19 to TRBJ1-2; a possible D gene is TRBD1 (5 bases). This CDR3 contains 15 residues. Germline CDR1 LNHDA, CDR2 SQIVND (reference sequence). V was pared by 3 bases and J by 4 bases, with 15 bases between.

The rearrangement joins TRBV28 to TRBJ2-3, with TRBD2 matching over 7 bases. This CDR3 region has 15 residues. Germline trimming cut 3 bases from V and 2 bases from J; bases unmatched to any gene: 5. CDR1 and CDR2 from the germline V gene are MDHEN and SYDVKM. The CDR3: CASSFRGSLTDTQYF. The CDR3 region has the DNA TGTGCCAGCAGTTTCCGCGGGAGTCTCACAGATACGCAGTATTTT.

The gene calls are TRBV4-1 and TRBJ1-2, with 7 nucleotides matching TRBD1. J gave up 5 bases and V 6 bases, and 18 bases lay outside the gene matches. Germline CDR1 MGHRA, CDR2 YSYEKL. The CDR3 runs 17 residues. CDR3 region: CASRYSLRDREGYGYTF. The CDR3 DNA reads as TGCGCCAGCAGGTACAGCCTCCGGGACAGAGAAGGATATGGCTACACCTTC.

Here the CDR3 reads CASSQERTGGWETQYF. In DNA form, the CDR3 reads TGCGCCAGCAGCCAAGAAAGGACAGGGGGCTGGGAGACCCAGTACTTC. The rearrangement joins TRBV4-1 to TRBJ2-5; 11 positions match TRBD1. In germline, CDR1 is MGHRA, CDR2 YSYEKL. CDR3 length: 16 amino acids. Trimming cost V 0 bases and J 5 bases; bases outside gene matches: 5.

The gene calls are TRBV28 and TRBJ1-1; D is unclear. V was cut by 0 bases and J by 1 base, with 9 bases left in between. The V gene's germline CDR1 is MDHEN and CDR2 SYDVKM. The CDR3 sequence is 15 residues long. CDR3 sequence: CASSLWAQKNTEAFF. The CDR3 coding sequence is TGTGCCAGCAGTTTATGGGCACAGAAGAACACTGAAGCTTTCTTT.

This clone was found once. This chain links TRBV28 with TRBJ1-2; TRBD1 is a possible D gene (6 bases). The germline V gene encodes CDR1 MDHEN and CDR2 SYDVKM. Trimming left V 0 bases short and J 4 bases short, with 9 bases between. This CDR3 comprises 14 residues. The CDR3 DNA sequence: TGTGCCAGCAGTTTATGGGGGGCTGGCTATGGCTACACCTTC. Amino acid sequence: CASSLWGAGYGYTF.

The chain couples TRBV7-2 to TRBJ2-1; 9 bases agree with TRBD2. Unmatched junction bases numbered 7, after V lost 6 bases and J lost 7 bases. CDR3 size: 14 residues. Germline lookup yields CDR1 SGHTA and CDR2 FQGNSA. The CDR3 nucleotides read TGTGCCAGCAGTGCGGGAGGGGGTGTGAATGAGCAGTTCTTC. Amino acid sequence: CASSAGGGVNEQFF.

This rearrangement joins TRBV7-9 to TRBJ2-1, with TRBD2 matching over 9 bases. CDR1 and CDR2 from the germline V gene are SEHNR and FQNEAQ (reference sequence). The CDR3 contains 16 residues. After removal of 5 bases from V and 8 bases from J, the junction contained 13 bases not matched to a gene. The chain's CDR3 is CASSQWGSGLAYEQFF. The CDR3 DNA sequence: TGTGCCAGCAGCCAATGGGGGTCGGGACTAGCTTATGAGCAGTTCTTC. The full variable domain, its missing parts supplied by reference TRBV7-9 and TRBJ2-1, is DTGVSQNPRHKITKRGQNVTFRCDPISEHNRLYWYRQTLGQGPEFLTYFQNEAQLEKSRLLSDRFSAERPKGSFSTLEIQRTEQGDSAMYLCASSQWGSGLAYEQFFGPGTRLTVL.

The J gene is TRBJ2-3, the V gene TRBV2; 7 positions agree with TRBD2. CDR1 and CDR2 (germline): SNHLY, FYNNEI. V shed 6 bases and J 4 bases; nucleotides not matched to a gene: 10. This CDR3 is built from 15 residues. Written as DNA, the CDR3 is TGTGCCAGCAGCCTACTAGCTGGGGGGGCAGATACGCAGTATTTT. Translating gives CASSLLAGGADTQYF.

The chain couples TRBV5-6 to TRBJ1-2; no clear D. CDR3 length: 12 residues. The V end lost 0 bases, the J end lost 7 bases, and 7 bases lay between the germline ends. Germline assignment: CDR1 SGHDT and CDR2 YYEEEE. Here the CDR3 DNA reads TGTGCCAGCAGCTTGGTACGGAGTGGCTACACCTTC. It encodes CASSLVRSGYTF.

The rearrangement links TRBV28 to TRBJ2-6; 10 nucleotides agree with TRBD1. This CDR3 is 17 amino acids long. The trim removed 6 bases at V and 4 bases at J, leaving 9 bases unmatched. Germline V CDR1 and CDR2: MDHEN, SYDVKM. The CDR3 sequence: CASSQTGGASGANVLTF. In nucleotides, the CDR3 is TGTGCCAGCAGCCAGACAGGGGGCGCGTCCGGGGCCAACGTCCTGACTTTC.

The chain carries TRBV19 and TRBJ2-2; 10 bases map to TRBD2. The V gene end was trimmed by 5 bases and the J gene end by 7 bases; junction bases not matched to a gene: 10. This CDR3 region has 16 residues. CDR1 and CDR2 from the germline V gene are LNHDA and SQIVND (reference sequence). The CDR3 region has the DNA TGTGCCAGTAGTTTCCGGGCTAGCGGGGGAGGCGGGGAGCTGTTTTTT. Translation: CASSFRASGGGGELFF.

V is TRBV11-2 and J is TRBJ1-1, with TRBD1 matching over 8 bases. The CDR3 sequence is 14 residues long. Germline assignment: CDR1 SGHAT and CDR2 FQNNGV. The J segment lost 5 bases and the V segment lost 2 bases, leaving 4 bases of the junction unmatched. This CDR3 is CASSLRQGITEAFF. In DNA, the CDR3 is TGTGCCAGCAGCTTACGACAGGGGATTACTGAAGCTTTCTTT.

This clone was seen a handful of times. The chain carries TRBV29-1 and TRBJ1-2; D not resolved. V was cut by 4 bases and J by 5 bases, with 8 bases left in between. The CDR3 loop spans 11 amino acids. Germline V gene sequence: CDR1 SQVTM, CDR2 ANQGSEA. The CDR3 loop is CSVGEQYGYTF. DNA of the CDR3: TGCAGCGTTGGAGAGCAGTATGGCTACACCTTC. Combining the CDR3 with reference TRBV29-1 and TRBJ1-2 gives the whole variable domain SAVISQKPSRDICQRGTSLTIQCQVDSQVTMMFWYRQQPGQSLTLIATANQGSEATYESGFVIDKFPISRPNLTFSTLTVSNMSPEDSSIYLCSVGEQYGYTFGSGTRLTVV.

The rearrangement links TRBV6-1 to TRBJ1-5, with TRBD1 matching 8 bases. Germline CDR1 MNHNS, CDR2 SASEGT. The ends lost 4 bases at V and 6 bases at J; junction bases unmatched: 8. The CDR3 loop spans 15 amino acids. CDR3: CASSAQDRVGQPQHF. The CDR3 DNA sequence: TGTGCCAGCAGTGCGCAGGACAGGGTAGGTCAGCCCCAGCATTTT.

The rearrangement links TRBV5-8 to TRBJ1-1; possibly TRBD1 for D (5 bases). The CDR3 is 14 amino acids. CDR1 is SGHTS, CDR2 YDEGEE, per germline. Trimming stripped 5 bases from V and 2 bases from J, with 13 bases between. CDR3 nucleotides: TGTGCCAGCAGTTTAGGAGGGGATAACACTGAAGCTTTCTTT. It yields the protein CASSLGGDNTEAFF. Full variable domain (outside the CDR3, taken from reference TRBV5-8 and TRBJ1-1): EAGVTQSPTHLIKTRGQQATLRCSPISGHTSVYWYQQALGLGLQFLLWYDEGEERNRGNFPPRFSGRQFPNYSSELNVNALELEDSALYLCASSLGGDNTEAFFGQGTRLTVV.

This clone was observed once. CDR3 sequence (DNA): TGTGCCAGCAGTTACCGAGGGGGTTACGAGCAGTACTTC. This gives the protein CASSYRGGYEQYF. The chain links TRBV6-6 to TRBJ2-7; tentative D call: TRBD1 (6 bases). This CDR3 is built from 13 residues. The germline CDR1 and CDR2 sequences are MNHNY and SVGAGI (reference sequence). V lost 2 bases and J 4 bases, leaving 9 bases between the germline ends.

As concerns this clone: At one end the junction does not follow the germline gene, possibly because of a read error. This CDR3 is CASSYSTLFAGKLF. CDR3 coding DNA: TGTGCCAGCAGTTACTCGACCCTTTTTGCCGGGAAGCTCTTC. V gene TRBV6-6 combines with J gene TRBJ2-1; maybe TRBD2 (5 bases). Germline V gene sequence: CDR1 MNHNY, CDR2 SVGAGI (reference sequence). The CDR3 has 14 residues.

This clone was observed a handful of times. The CDR3 DNA reads as TGTGCCAGCACGTACAGGGGAAAGGGAACTGAAGCTTTCTTT. Its protein product is CASTYRGKGTEAFF. V usage is TRBV6-1 and J usage is TRBJ1-1; 7 nucleotides agree with TRBD1. Per germline, CDR1 MNHNS and CDR2 SASEGT. This CDR3 spans 14 amino acids. V was pared by 7 bases and J by 5 bases, with 10 bases of the junction left unmatched.

This chain's CDR3 is CASSGGQGYEKLFF. The CDR3 nucleotides are TGTGCCAGCAGTGGAGGCCAGGGGTATGAAAAACTGTTTTTT. This chain uses TRBV28 with TRBJ1-4; weak D call: TRBD1 (6 bases). V lost 5 bases and J 6 bases, leaving 13 bases between the germline ends. The CDR3 runs to 14 residues. CDR1 and CDR2 (germline): MDHEN, SYDVKM.

V is TRBV4-2 and J is TRBJ2-7, with 11 bases matching TRBD1. The CDR3 loop spans 15 amino acids. In germline, CDR1 is LGHNA, CDR2 YNFKEQ. V trimming: 4 bases; J trimming: 2 bases; junction bases outside the gene matches: 4. CDR3 sequence (DNA): TGTGCCAGCAGCCTCCGGGGACAGGGGGCCTACGAGCAGTACTTC. It specifies CASSLRGQGAYEQYF.

The chain employs TRBV28 and TRBJ2-1; 7 bases are a match to TRBD1. The CDR3 loop spans 14 amino acids. The junction had 3 bases not matched to a gene; V was cut back by 2 bases and J by 5 bases. Germline V lookup: CDR1 MDHEN, CDR2 SYDVKM. Here the CDR3 DNA reads TGTGCCAGCAGTTTAGAGGGGGCTCACAATGAGCAGTTCTTC. It translates to CASSLEGAHNEQFF.

This clone was detected a few times. The gene calls are TRBV7-6 and TRBJ1-2, with 7 bases identical to TRBD1. Germline values: CDR1 SGHVS, CDR2 FNYEAQ. The V and J ends lost 5 bases and 8 bases, in that order; junction bases with no gene match: 8. This CDR3 has 13 residues. CDR3 protein: CASSPERGRGYTF. The CDR3 DNA is TGTGCCAGCAGCCCTGAGAGGGGGCGAGGCTACACCTTC.

This chain uses TRBV5-1 with TRBJ2-2; 8 positions match TRBD1. The germline gives CDR1 SGHRS, CDR2 YFSETQ. The CDR3 totals 15 residues. The ends lost 1 base at V and 6 bases at J; junction bases unmatched: 5. CDR3 DNA: TGCGCCAGCAGCTTGAGTACAGGGGGAGCCGGGGAGCTGTTTTTT. Amino acids: CASSLSTGGAGELFF.

V gene TRBV28 combines with J gene TRBJ2-3; 8 nucleotides match TRBD1. The J segment lost 6 bases and the V segment lost 8 bases, leaving 7 bases of the junction unmatched. CDR1 and CDR2 from the germline V gene are MDHEN and SYDVKM. The CDR3 has 13 residues. CDR3 in amino acids: CASRQGPWDTQYF. CDR3 sequence (DNA): TGTGCCAGCCGACAGGGGCCTTGGGATACGCAGTATTTT.

This clone was counted only a few times. The gene calls are TRBV9 and TRBJ1-3; no definite D call. The CDR3 has 17 amino acids. Looked up from germline, CDR1 is SGDLS and CDR2 is YYNGEE. V lost 0 bases to trimming and J lost 4 bases, with 17 bases between them. The CDR3, as DNA: TGTGCCAGCAGCGTAGAGGGCAGCGGGGTGGTCGGAAACACCATATATTTT. Encoded protein: CASSVEGSGVVGNTIYF. Together with reference TRBV9 and TRBJ1-3, the CDR3 gives the full variable domain: DSGVTQTPKHLITATGQRVTLRCSPRSGDLSVYWYQQSLDQGLQFLIQYYNGEERAKGNILERFSAQQFPDLHSELNLSSLELGDSALYFCASSVEGSGVVGNTIYFGEGSWLTVV.

In this sample, this clone turned up a few times. This sequence joins TRBV5-1 and TRBJ2-7; D uncertain. The CDR3 has 14 amino acids. Germline lookup yields CDR1 SGHRS and CDR2 YFSETQ. V shed 1 base and J shed 9 bases, with 17 bases lying between them. CDR3 nucleotide sequence: TGCGCCAGCAGCTTGTCTGATGGGCAACAAGGGCAGTACTTC. Translation gives CASSLSDGQQGQYF.

Notes on this clone: One end of the junction is discordant with germline, which a read error may explain. CDR3 region: CSSSPISLGGVNQPQHF. As DNA, the CDR3 is TGTTCCAGCAGCCCTATCTCTCTCGGGGGGGTTAATCAGCCCCAGCATTTT. The chain combines TRBV7-9 with TRBJ1-5; possible D gene TRBD1, 5 bases. Germline CDR1 SEHNR, CDR2 FQNEAQ (reference sequence). The CDR3 consists of 17 residues.

The V and J genes are TRBV7-9 and TRBJ1-2, with 7 bases that match TRBD1. Trimming removed 10 bases from V and 8 bases from J; junction bases left unmatched: 10. CDR3 length: 12 residues. Germline CDR1 and CDR2: SEHNR and FQNEAQ (reference sequence). The CDR3 DNA is TGTGCCATTCGACAGGGTGGGGGAGGCTACACCTTC. Encoded protein: CAIRQGGGGYTF.